This entry features one T cell receptor beta chain sequence. The specificity of this receptor is unknown. The record has no base qualities; no much larger clone is one base away. V is cut back by 1 base and J by 8 bases, with 15 bases in the junction unmatched. The germline V gene encodes CDR1 MDHEN and CDR2 SYDVKM. Counted from cysteine to phenylalanine, this CDR3 has 18 amino acids. Solely the CDR3 DNA is kept, with 54 bases framed from the first base. The source of the sample is a study of T-cell reconstitution after alpha-beta-depleted transplantation in children (dated by TCRdb to about 2016). About the study as a whole: The study quantitatively tracked T-cell immune reconstitution after TCRalphabeta/CD19-depleted allogeneic hematopoietic cell transplantation in children using TCR repertoire profiling.

The library was prepared using PCR. TCRdb lists the instrument as Illumina HiSeq 2500. To normalize quantification of the TCRbeta repertoire, the TCR libraries were built with molecular barcoding that relied on unique molecular identifiers. TCRdb reprocessing: public reads trimmed at Q25 with fastp, clones called with MiXCR, in-frame beta chains kept. Identical CDR3 protein sequences are pooled into one entry, listed with their most common genes and DNA. Present in this sample are 450,000 to 500,000 distinct CDR3 sequences, under 15% of which were seen just once. Around 6.1% of the sample goes to the ten largest clones.

The chain couples TRBV28 to TRBJ2-1, with TRBD2 identical over 9 junction bases. The sample consisted of PBMCs from the stem cell graft donor, taken from the stem cell graft. The receptor comes from a human donor who donated a stem cell graft to a child with combined immunodeficiency. Read as DNA, the sequence is TGTGCCAGCAGTTTATTGCCTCCCGGACTAGCGAGGGCCGATGAGCAGTTCTTC. This translates into CASSLLPPGLARADEQFF.